This T cell receptor (beta chain) was sequenced during a study of beta chain features in type 1 diabetes. Overall study context: Cell yields, gender and age were similar in healthy donors and patients.

Every donor provided one heparinised blood draw, which averaged about 110 mL. The isolated RNA, all of it, was reverse transcribed, so expressed TCRB transcripts were what got sequenced. Produced via immunoSEQ multiplex PCR; TCRdb's table is partial and in-frame only. The data show 300,000 to 450,000 clones, over 10% seen once. Sequencing used naive CD4+ T cells from blood. This TCR derives from a man younger than 35 in good health.

The CDR3 loop is CASRGYGGDREQFF. The CDR3, as DNA: TGTGCCAGCAGGGGCTACGGGGGGGATCGGGAGCAGTTCTTC. The V and J genes are TRBV6-5 and TRBJ2-1; TRBD2 matches 8 bases. Germline CDR1 MNHEY, CDR2 SVGAGI. Trimming took 6 bases from V and 10 from J; bases not matched to a gene: 11. This CDR3 is 14 amino acids long.